Listed below are T cell receptor beta chains from one sample, sequenced in a study of patients and donors after allogeneic stem cell transplantation. TCRdb independently ran MiXCR on the RT-PCR reads; one entry per CDR3 protein. The sample lists approximately 430,000 distinct CDR3 sequences, approximately 16% seen once, with less than 8% in the top ten. Sequenced: blood, either unsorted or a sorted T cell fraction (not recorded which). The receptors come from a human donor who was either an allogeneic HSCT recipient or a stem cell or donor lymphocyte infusion donor (not recorded which). It is not recorded whose cells these are; they may come from a transplant donor. Both conserved end residues are part of each CDR3. A D gene is named only where the DNA matches it firmly. Some rows have no size entry. The others give once, few or many, or a class for an expanded clone.

clone size	V gene	D gene	J gene	CDR3 protein	CDR3 DNA
few	TRBV5-1	.	TRBJ2-2	CASSWTGSTNTGELFF	TGCGCCAGCAGCTGGACCGGGAGTACGAACACCGGGGAGCTGTTTTTT
.	TRBV29-1	.	TRBJ2-5	CSVGGGETQYF	TGCAGCGTTGGTGGCGGGGAGACCCAGTACTTC
few	TRBV20-1	TRBD2	TRBJ2-7	CSAHPPLAGVYEQYF	TGCAGTGCCCATCCCCCACTAGCGGGAGTGTACGAGCAGTACTTC
many	TRBV7-2	TRBD1	TRBJ2-5	CASSLRQGAWETQYF	TGTGCCAGCAGCCTACGACAGGGGGCATGGGAGACCCAGTACTTC
many	TRBV12-3/TRBV12-4	.	TRBJ2-3	CASPPGRSTDTQYF	TGTGCCAGCCCCCCGGGGCGAAGCACAGATACGCAGTATTTT
few	TRBV7-9	.	TRBJ2-3	CASSPRGLGDTQYF	TGTGCCAGCAGCCCCCGGGGGCTCGGGGATACGCAGTATTTT
once	TRBV6-1	TRBD1	TRBJ1-2	CASYGDRGFYGYTF	TGTGCCAGCTACGGGGACAGGGGATTCTATGGCTACACCTTC
few	TRBV12-3/TRBV12-4	.	TRBJ1-5	CASRRGIQPQHF	TGTGCCAGCAGGAGGGGCATTCAGCCCCAGCATTTT
many	TRBV30	.	TRBJ1-6	CATGATRNSPLHF	TGTGCCACGGGAGCCACGAGGAATTCACCCCTCCACTTT
few	TRBV30	.	TRBJ2-3	CAWSVSRASGTDTQYF	TGTGCCTGGAGTGTATCTAGAGCGTCAGGCACAGATACGCAGTATTTT
few	TRBV28	.	TRBJ1-1	CASSFRSVTNTEAFF	TGTGCCAGCAGTTTTAGGTCAGTTACGAACACTGAAGCTTTCTTT
.	TRBV20-1	.	TRBJ1-1	CSAVPPGTSTEAFF	TGCAGTGCTGTACCTCCCGGGACGAGCACTGAAGCTTTCTTT
.	TRBV24-1	.	TRBJ2-2	CATRGQTGELFF	TGTGCCACCAGGGGGCAAACCGGGGAGCTGTTTTTT
.	TRBV7-9	TRBD1	TRBJ2-1	CASSFRDRAYNEQFF	TGTGCCAGCAGCTTCCGGGACAGGGCCTACAATGAGCAGTTCTTC
once	TRBV21-1	.	TRBJ2-3	CARRGRVPAAITDTQYF	TGTGCCAGAAGGGGTAGGGTCCCAGCGGCCATCACAGATACGCAGTATTTT
few	TRBV7-8	.	TRBJ1-1	CASSLIGSMNTEAFF	TGTGCCAGCAGCTTAATAGGGAGCATGAACACTGAAGCTTTCTTT
few	TRBV11-1	TRBD2	TRBJ2-2	CASSGGLAGVGSTGELFF	TGTGCCAGCAGCGGGGGACTAGCGGGAGTTGGGAGCACCGGGGAGCTGTTTTTT
.	TRBV6-1	TRBD2	TRBJ2-7	CASRPGLGPTPRYEQYF	TGTGCCAGCAGACCGGGACTAGGGCCGACCCCAAGATACGAGCAGTACTTC
few	TRBV20-1	.	TRBJ2-5	CSAREPGLETQYF	TGCAGTGCTAGAGAGCCCGGGTTGGAGACCCAGTACTTC
many	TRBV20-1	.	TRBJ2-1	CSARRVGRDSLFSYNEQFF	TGCAGTGCTAGACGGGTGGGGAGGGACAGCCTCTTCTCCTACAATGAGCAGTTCTTC
.	TRBV12-3/TRBV12-4	TRBD2	TRBJ2-5	CASSLNARGSGTFEETQYF	TGTGCCAGCAGTTTGAATGCGAGAGGTAGCGGGACGTTCGAAGAGACCCAGTACTTC
few	TRBV10-3	TRBD1	TRBJ2-3	CAISGHTRPGQSSTDTQYF	TGTGCCATCAGTGGACATACAAGACCGGGACAGAGTAGCACAGATACGCAGTATTTT
.	TRBV24-1	.	TRBJ1-5	CATSDLTSNQPQHF	TGTGCCACCAGTGATTTGACAAGCAATCAGCCCCAGCATTTT